This TCR beta chain was recorded in a study of blood T cells in healthy people across ages. For the study at large: Capture by template switching was about one barcoded beta molecule per two T cells. Study-level results: The study regarded diversity estimates from one million T cells as underestimates. Per million T cells, the diversity of TCR beta decreased roughly linearly as age advanced. Higher diversity and more naive CD4+ cells were features of long-lived donors, compared to aged donors.

This clonotype was detected a few times. Its specificity is unknown. PCR was performed a second time for about 7 to 12 cycles using a sample-barcoded 5' primer and a J-beta primer mix. TCRdb passed the 5' RACE reads through MiXCR, listing each CDR3 protein once. The profile shows approximately 800,000 distinct CDR3 sequences, roughly 34% of them singletons. Deletions cut 3 bases from V and 5 bases from J, with 11 bases between. This CDR3 has 14 residues. Germline CDR1 and CDR2: SGHVT and SQSDAQ. This sequence joins TRBV7-4 and TRBJ2-1; D ambiguous. The sequence derives from a young man in good health. The sequenced sample consisted of blood. The CDR3 region is CASSFRLRNNEQFF. The CDR3 DNA is TGTGCCAGCAGCTTTAGACTGAGGAACAATGAGCAGTTCTTC.